One and the same sample provided the 14 T cell receptor beta chains below, sequenced in a study of CD8+CD57+ T cells in acquired aplastic anemia. Investigators profiled TCR beta VDJ and CDR3 from genomic DNA template. TCRdb redid the calling of the reads with MiXCR, one entry per CDR3 protein. Of about 400,000 distinct CDR3 sequences listed, just under 70% are singletons. The sequenced sample consisted of sorted CD4+, CD8+, or CD8+CD57+ T cells (not recorded which) from PBMCs. The receptor source for this set is a human donor in good health, serving as a control.

The chain recombines TRBV25-1 with TRBJ1-2; 7 positions agree with TRBD1. Germline lookup yields CDR1 MGHDK and CDR2 SYGVNS. This CDR3 has 17 amino acids. V was clipped by 3 bases and J by 0 bases; unmatched bases: 10. In nucleotides, the CDR3 is TGTGCCAGCAGTGATCCCGGCCGACAGGGAGCTAACTATGGCTACACCTTC. This translates into CASSDPGRQGANYGYTF.

This chain's CDR3 is CASSLGRTFFNEQFF. CDR3 in DNA: TGTGCCAGCAGCTTGGGCAGAACATTTTTCAATGAGCAGTTCTTC. This rearrangement joins TRBV5-4 to TRBJ2-1; D is undetermined. The CDR3 spans 15 residues. V lost 0 bases, J lost 6 bases, and 13 bases lay in between. The V gene's germline CDR1 is SGHNT and CDR2 YYREEE (reference sequence).

This clonotype was recorded once. One junction end disagrees with the germline gene, perhaps due to a read error. The chain's CDR3 is CASSVGEGVAETQYF. The CDR3 nucleotides are TGTGCCAGCAGTGTAGGGGAGGGGGTAGCAGAGACCCAGTACTTC. The V gene is TRBV5-1, the J gene TRBJ2-5, with a possible D match to TRBD2 (7 bases). This CDR3 is 15 amino acids long. Looked up from germline, CDR1 is SGHRS and CDR2 is YFSETQ.

The sample holds many counts of this clonotype. The chain uses TRBV5-1 and TRBJ2-5; 9 bases are shared with TRBD2. Per germline, CDR1 SGHRS and CDR2 YFSETQ. The CDR3 loop spans 16 amino acids. V was clipped by 3 bases and J by 2 bases; unmatched bases: 8. The DNA for the CDR3 is TGCGCCAGCAGCTCAACAGCGGGGGGCAATCAAGAGACCCAGTACTTC. It specifies CASSSTAGGNQETQYF.

The chain combines TRBV20-1 with TRBJ2-1, with D unresolved. Trimming shortened V by 3 bases and J by 10 bases, and 13 bases separated the two germline ends. CDR3 length: 12 amino acids. Germline V gives CDR1 DFQATT, CDR2 SNEGSKA (reference sequence). CDR3 sequence: CSARLGRGEQFF. The CDR3 DNA reads as TGCAGTGCTAGGCTAGGGCGCGGCGAGCAGTTCTTC.

The rearrangement links TRBV9 to TRBJ1-6; a weak D match, TRBD1 (5 bases). Germline values: CDR1 SGDLS, CDR2 YYNGEE. Deletions cut 0 bases from V and 13 bases from J, with 20 bases between. The CDR3 runs 16 residues. CDR3: CASSVGGRYTGEPLHF. CDR3 nucleotides: TGTGCCAGCAGCGTAGGGGGGAGGTACACCGGGGAGCCCCTCCACTTT.

On this clonotype itself: One end of the junction varies from germline; a read error may be responsible. The rearrangement joins TRBV6-1 to TRBJ1-2; 7 bases line up with TRBD1. CDR1 is MNHNS, CDR2 SASEGT, per germline. This CDR3 contains 15 residues. The CDR3 protein is CVSSDIGTVNYGYTF. Written as DNA, the CDR3 is TGTGTCAGCAGTGATATCGGGACAGTTAACTATGGCTACACCTTC.

The rearrangement links TRBV6-6 to TRBJ2-7; D remains unclear. The V end was cut by 8 bases, the J end by 3 bases, with 8 bases between. Germline CDR1 reads MNHNY; CDR2 reads SVGAGI (reference sequence). This CDR3 is 11 amino acids long. CDR3 amino acids: CASLMNYEQYF. Here the CDR3 DNA reads TGTGCCAGCCTAATGAACTACGAGCAGTACTTC.

On this clonotype itself: The junction differs from germline at one of its ends, possibly a read error. The chain links TRBV19 to TRBJ1-1; a weak D match, TRBD1 (5 bases). Germline loops: CDR1 LNHDA, CDR2 SQIVND (reference sequence). This CDR3 has 16 amino acids. The CDR3 bases are TGTGCCAGTGGTATAGAAGACAGAAGATTGAACACTGAAGCTTTCTTT. Amino acid sequence: CASGIEDRRLNTEAFF.

The J gene is TRBJ1-6, the V gene TRBV5-4; D gene unclear. This CDR3 comprises 10 residues. Germline lookup yields CDR1 SGHNT and CDR2 YYREEE (reference sequence). V dropped 4 bases and J dropped 14 bases, with 7 bases sitting between them. The CDR3 bases are TGTGCCAGCAGCAGGTCAACCCTCCACTTT. Its protein product is CASSRSTLHF.

V and J are TRBV5-1 and TRBJ2-6; tentatively, D is TRBD2 (5 bases). V lost 0 bases to trimming and J lost 15 bases, with 13 bases between them. This CDR3 has 13 amino acids. Per the germline V gene, CDR1 is SGHRS and CDR2 is YFSETQ. This CDR3 is CASSLEQEETLTF. CDR3 sequence (DNA): TGCGCCAGCAGCTTGGAGCAGGAGGAAACCCTGACTTTC.

Regarding this clonotype: No conserved phenylalanine or tryptophan ends this CDR3, so it is likely a read error. The DNA is omitted, as the CDR3 cannot be located on it reliably, and the CDR3 follows TCRdb's listing. The chain is built from TRBV9 and TRBJ1-1; the table's D call TRBD1 went unverified against the DNA. Germline CDR1 is SGDLS and CDR2 is YYNGEE. The CDR3 has 13 residues if both end residues are counted. The CDR3 protein is CASSVRPNADTVV.

The rearrangement joins TRBV5-4 to TRBJ2-5; D call uncertain. Trimming took off 4 bases at V and 5 bases at J, with 9 bases between the two ends. The CDR3 consists of 12 residues. Per germline, CDR1 SGHNT and CDR2 YYREEE (reference sequence). The CDR3 nucleotides read TGTGCCAGCAGCGACCGGCCGGAGACCCAGTACTTC. Its translation: CASSDRPETQYF. The full variable domain, with the rest looked up from reference TRBV5-4 and TRBJ2-5, is ETGVTQSPTHLIKTRGQQVTLRCSSQSGHNTVSWYQQALGQGPQFIFQYYREEENGRGNFPPRFSGLQFPNYSSELNVNALELDDSALYLCASSDRPETQYFGPGTRLLVL.

This clonotype was observed many times. The V and J genes are TRBV7-2 and TRBJ1-2; D not certain. CDR1 is SGHTA and CDR2 is FQGNSA in the germline V gene. CDR3 size: 12 residues. V lost 3 bases and J 4 bases, leaving 6 bases between the germline ends. The CDR3 DNA follows: TGTGCCAGCAGCTTTCAGGTCTATGGCTACACCTTC. Encoded protein: CASSFQVYGYTF.